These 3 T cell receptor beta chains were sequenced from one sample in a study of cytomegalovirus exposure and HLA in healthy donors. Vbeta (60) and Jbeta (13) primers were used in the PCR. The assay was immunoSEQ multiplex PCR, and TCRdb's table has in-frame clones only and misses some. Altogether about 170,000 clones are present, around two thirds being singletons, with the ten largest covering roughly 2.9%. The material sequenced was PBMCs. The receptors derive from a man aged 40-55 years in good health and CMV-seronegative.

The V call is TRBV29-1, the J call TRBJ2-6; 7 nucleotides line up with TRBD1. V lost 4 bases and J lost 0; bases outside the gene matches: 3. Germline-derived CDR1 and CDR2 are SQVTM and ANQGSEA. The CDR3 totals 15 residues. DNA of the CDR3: TGCAGCGTTGTCGACAGGGACTCTGGGGCCAACGTCCTGACTTTC. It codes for CSVVDRDSGANVLTF.

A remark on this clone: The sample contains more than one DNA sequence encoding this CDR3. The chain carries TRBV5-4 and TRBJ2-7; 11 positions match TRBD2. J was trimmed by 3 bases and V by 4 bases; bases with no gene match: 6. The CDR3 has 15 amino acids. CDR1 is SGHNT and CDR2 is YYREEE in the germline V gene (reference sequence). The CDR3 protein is CASSERLAGGYEQYF. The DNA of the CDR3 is TGTGCCAGCAGCGAACGGCTAGCGGGAGGCTACGAGCAGTACTTC.

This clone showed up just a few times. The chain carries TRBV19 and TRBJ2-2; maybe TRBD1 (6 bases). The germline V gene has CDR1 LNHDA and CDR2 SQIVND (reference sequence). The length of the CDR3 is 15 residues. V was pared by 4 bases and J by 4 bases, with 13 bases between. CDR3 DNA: TGTGCCAGTAGTACCCCAGGGGTGTCCACCGGGGAGCTGTTTTTT. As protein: CASSTPGVSTGELFF.